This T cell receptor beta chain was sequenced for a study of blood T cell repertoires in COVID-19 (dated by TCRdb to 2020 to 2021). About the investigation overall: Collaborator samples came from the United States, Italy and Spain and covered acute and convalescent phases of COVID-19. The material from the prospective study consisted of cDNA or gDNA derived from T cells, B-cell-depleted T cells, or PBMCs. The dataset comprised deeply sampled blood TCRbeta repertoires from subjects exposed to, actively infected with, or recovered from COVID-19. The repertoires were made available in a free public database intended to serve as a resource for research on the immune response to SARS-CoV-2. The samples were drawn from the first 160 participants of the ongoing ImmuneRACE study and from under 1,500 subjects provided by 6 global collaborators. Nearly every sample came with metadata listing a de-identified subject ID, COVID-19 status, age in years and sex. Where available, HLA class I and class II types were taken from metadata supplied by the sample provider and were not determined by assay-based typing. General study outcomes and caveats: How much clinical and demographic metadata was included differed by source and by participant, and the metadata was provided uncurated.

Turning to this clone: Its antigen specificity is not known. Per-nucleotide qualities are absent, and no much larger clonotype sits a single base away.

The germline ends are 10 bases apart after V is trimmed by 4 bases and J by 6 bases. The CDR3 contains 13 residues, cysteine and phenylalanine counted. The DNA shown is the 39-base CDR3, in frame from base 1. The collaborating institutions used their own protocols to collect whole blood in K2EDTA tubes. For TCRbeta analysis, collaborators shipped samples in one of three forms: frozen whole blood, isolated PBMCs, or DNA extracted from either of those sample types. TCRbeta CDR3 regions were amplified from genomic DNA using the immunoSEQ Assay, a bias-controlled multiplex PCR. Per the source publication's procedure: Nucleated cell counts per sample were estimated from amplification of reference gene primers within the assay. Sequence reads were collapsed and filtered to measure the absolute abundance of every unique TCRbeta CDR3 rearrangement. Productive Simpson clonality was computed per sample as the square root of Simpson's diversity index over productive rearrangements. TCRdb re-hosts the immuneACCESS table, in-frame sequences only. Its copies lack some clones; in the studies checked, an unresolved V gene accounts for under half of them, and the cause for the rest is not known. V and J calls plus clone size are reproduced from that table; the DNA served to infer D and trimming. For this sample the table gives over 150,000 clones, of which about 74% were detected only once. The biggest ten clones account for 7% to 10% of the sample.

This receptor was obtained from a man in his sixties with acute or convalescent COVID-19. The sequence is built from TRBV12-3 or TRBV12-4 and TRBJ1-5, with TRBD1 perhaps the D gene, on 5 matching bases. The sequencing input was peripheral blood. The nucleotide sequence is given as TGTGCCAGCAGTTCTACAGGATTTCAGCCCCAGCATTTT. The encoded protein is CASSSTGFQPQHF.